The rows below give T cell receptor beta chains drawn from one sample of a study of neurological immune-mediated disorders. One entry per CDR3 protein, called by TCRdb with MiXCR from the 5' RACE reads. The table has about 66,000 distinct CDR3 sequences, about 5% seen once. The sequencing input was PBMCs. The source of these receptors is a woman aged 70 to 79 with multiple sclerosis. CDR3s include the opening cysteine and the closing phenylalanine or tryptophan. The D gene is left open where the match is weak. The size entry is marked missing in some rows and otherwise reads once, few, many or a size class.

V gene	J gene	CDR3 length	clone size	D gene	CDR3 DNA	CDR3 protein
TRBV27	TRBJ1-2	16	many	.	TGTGCCAGCAGTTTATCGTCCGGGGGCGCGGGCTATGGCTACACCTTC	CASSLSSGGAGYGYTF
TRBV20-1	TRBJ2-4	19	many	TRBD2	TGCAGTGCTAGAGATTCTAGCGGGTTCGCCGGGGGATCCAAAAACATTCAGTACTTC	CSARDSSGFAGGSKNIQYF
TRBV27	TRBJ1-1	18	many	.	TGTGCCAGCTCCTCCGTCAGGGTCTCCTCTTCCATGAACACTGAAGCTTTCTTT	CASSSVRVSSSMNTEAFF
TRBV6-6	TRBJ2-1	15	many	TRBD2	TGTGCCAGCAGTTCAAGACTAGCGGGAGGGCAGGGGCAGTTCTTC	CASSSRLAGGQGQFF
TRBV7-8	TRBJ1-2	11	.	.	TGTGCCACCAGATCCAGGGACGGCTACACCTTC	CATRSRDGYTF
TRBV5-6	TRBJ1-1	14	many	.	TGTGCCAGCAGCTTGGGACACGCGAACACTGAAGCTTTCTTT	CASSLGHANTEAFF
TRBV4-3	TRBJ1-6	15	few	.	TGCGCCAGCAGCCAAGACGGAGGCGGGCGTTCACCCCTCCACTTT	CASSQDGGGRSPLHF
TRBV12-3/TRBV12-4	TRBJ2-7	11	many	.	TGTGCCAGCAGTCTAGGTGGCGAGCAGTACTTC	CASSLGGEQYF
TRBV3-1	TRBJ2-1	15	many	.	TGTGCCAGCAGCCTAGCGGATACCTTCGGCAATGAGCAGTTCTTC	CASSLADTFGNEQFF
TRBV5-6	TRBJ2-7	14	many	.	TGTGCCAGCAGCTTGGACGGAGAGACTGGCGAGCAGTACTTC	CASSLDGETGEQYF
TRBV12-3/TRBV12-4	TRBJ2-5	18	few	TRBD2	TGTGCCAGCAGTCTACGGACTAGCGGCGTCAGCCAACAAGAGACCCAGTACTTC	CASSLRTSGVSQQETQYF
TRBV15	TRBJ1-2	13	many	.	TGTGCCACCAGCAGAGAGGCAGGCTCAGGCTACACCTTC	CATSREAGSGYTF
TRBV5-1	TRBJ1-4	15	many	TRBD1	TGCGCCAGCAGCCTCATGAGGACAGGGAGGGAAAAACTGTTTTTT	CASSLMRTGREKLFF
TRBV7-6	TRBJ2-7	13	many	.	TGTGCCAGCAGCTCCCTCCATGACTACGAGCAGTACTTC	CASSSLHDYEQYF
TRBV18	TRBJ2-1	15	.	TRBD1	TGTGCCAGCTCACCAGACAGGGTCTCCTACAATGAGCAGTTCTTC	CASSPDRVSYNEQFF
TRBV5-5	TRBJ1-1	15	many	TRBD1	TGTGCCAGCAGCTCGGCGACAGGGGTTAACACTGAAGCTTTCTTT	CASSSATGVNTEAFF
TRBV6-2/TRBV6-3	TRBJ2-7	17	many	TRBD2	TGTGCCAGCAGTTCCCATTCCGGGACTAGCGGGTTCGCCGAGCAGTACTTC	CASSSHSGTSGFAEQYF
TRBV7-9	TRBJ2-6	16	many	.	TGTGCCAGCGATGGTTGGGGCTTGTCTGGGGCCAACGTCCTGACTTTC	CASDGWGLSGANVLTF
TRBV20-1	TRBJ1-6	15	many	.	TGCAGTGCGCTTTCATTATACTCCTATAATTCACCCCTCCACTTT	CSALSLYSYNSPLHF
TRBV5-1	TRBJ1-5	15	many	.	TGCGCCAGCAGACCCGGTTGGGGGAGTAATCAGCCCCAGCATTTT	CASRPGWGSNQPQHF
TRBV20-1	TRBJ2-7	13	many	.	TGCAGTGCGTCCGGGAGCCTCTCCTACGAGCAGTACTTC	CSASGSLSYEQYF
TRBV4-2	TRBJ2-5	15	many	TRBD2	TGTGCCAGCAGCCAAGATTTGCCCTCGGCGGGGGCCCAGTACTTC	CASSQDLPSAGAQYF
TRBV3-1	TRBJ2-3	16	many	.	TGTGCCAGCAGCCAAGATGTCGCCAGGGGCACAGATACGCAGTATTTT	CASSQDVARGTDTQYF
TRBV6-2/TRBV6-3	TRBJ2-3	17	many	.	TGTGCCAGCAGTTACTCTCAGGCTAGCAGTTACACAGATACGCAGTATTTT	CASSYSQASSYTDTQYF
TRBV7-2	TRBJ1-3	13	many	.	TGTGCCAGCAGCCGGACGGGGGGAAACACCATATATTTT	CASSRTGGNTIYF
TRBV7-9	TRBJ1-6	15	many	TRBD1	TGTGCCAGCAGCGCTGAGGTCAGGGGGGATTCACCCCTCCACTTT	CASSAEVRGDSPLHF
TRBV5-4	TRBJ2-2	17	many	TRBD2	TGTGCCAGCAGCGTAGGGACCACGGGGGGAAACACCGGGGAGCTGTTTTTT	CASSVGTTGGNTGELFF
TRBV5-1	TRBJ2-7	17	many	.	TGCGCCAGCAGCTTCAGGACCGGATACAGTACGGCCTACGAGCAGTACTTC	CASSFRTGYSTAYEQYF
TRBV18	TRBJ2-2	16	many	TRBD2	TGTGCCAGCTCCCACCCGGGAGGATTAAACACCGGGGAGCTGTTTTTT	CASSHPGGLNTGELFF
TRBV27	TRBJ1-5	15	many	TRBD1	TGTGCCAGCAGTTCGTTTGGACAGGGCAATCAGCCCCAGCATTTT	CASSSFGQGNQPQHF
TRBV20-1	TRBJ2-7	16	many	TRBD2	TGCAGTCCATATTCTAGCGGGAGGTCGGGAGCCTACGAGCAGTACTTC	CSPYSSGRSGAYEQYF
TRBV2	TRBJ2-2	14	few	TRBD2	TGTGCCAGCCGGGGAGGGGACAACACCGGGGAGCTGTTTTTT	CASRGGDNTGELFF
TRBV7-2	TRBJ1-5	14	many	.	TGTGCCAGCAGCCTAGATCCAGGGCTGCAGCCCCAGCATTTT	CASSLDPGLQPQHF
TRBV20-1	TRBJ1-5	12	many	.	TGCAGTGCTAGACAGGGCAATCAGCCCCAGCATTTT	CSARQGNQPQHF
TRBV6-2/TRBV6-3	TRBJ2-7	12	many	.	TGTGCCACGCGGGCCTCAAACTACGAGCAGTACTTC	CATRASNYEQYF
TRBV18	TRBJ1-2	13	few	.	TGTGCCAGCTCACAATCGGACAGCAATGGCTACACCTTC	CASSQSDSNGYTF
TRBV6-2/TRBV6-3	TRBJ2-3	14	many	.	TGTGCCAGCAGTTACTCCGGGGCCCAAGATGCGCAGTATTTT	CASSYSGAQDAQYF
TRBV20-1	TRBJ1-1	11	many	.	TGCAGTGCTAGATGGGGGGCTGAAGCTTTCTTT	CSARWGAEAFF
TRBV5-1	TRBJ1-4	14	few	.	TGCGCCAGCAGCTTGCGAGATGGTGGTGAAAAACTGTTTTTT	CASSLRDGGEKLFF
TRBV3-1	TRBJ2-7	15	many	.	TGTGCCAGTGAGGCAGCGGGCGTTCCTCCCTACGAGCAGTACTTC	CASEAAGVPPYEQYF
TRBV9	TRBJ2-3	16	many	TRBD1	TGTGCCAGCAGCGTAACCCCCGGGACAGGGAGAGATACGCAGTATTTT	CASSVTPGTGRDTQYF